This T cell receptor beta chain was captured in a study of T cell changes during pregnancy in multiple sclerosis. Sequencing used immunoSEQ multiplex PCR; TCRdb keeps in-frame clones, though not all of them. The sample consists of under 50,000 clones, about 90% of them appearing once. The germline gives CDR1 MDHEN, CDR2 SYDVKM. V was cut by 6 bases and J by 4 bases, with 14 bases left in between. The CDR3 is made up of 14 amino acids. The receptor comes from a female donor with multiple sclerosis, enrolled in a pregnancy study. The V gene is TRBV28, the J gene TRBJ2-3, with D perhaps matching TRBD2 (6 bases). Sample: CD4+ T cells from peripheral blood mononuclear cells, taken before pregnancy. The CDR3 DNA is TGTGCCAGCAGCCTTTACCCTAGCGCAGATACGCAGTATTTT. Residues: CASSLYPSADTQYF.